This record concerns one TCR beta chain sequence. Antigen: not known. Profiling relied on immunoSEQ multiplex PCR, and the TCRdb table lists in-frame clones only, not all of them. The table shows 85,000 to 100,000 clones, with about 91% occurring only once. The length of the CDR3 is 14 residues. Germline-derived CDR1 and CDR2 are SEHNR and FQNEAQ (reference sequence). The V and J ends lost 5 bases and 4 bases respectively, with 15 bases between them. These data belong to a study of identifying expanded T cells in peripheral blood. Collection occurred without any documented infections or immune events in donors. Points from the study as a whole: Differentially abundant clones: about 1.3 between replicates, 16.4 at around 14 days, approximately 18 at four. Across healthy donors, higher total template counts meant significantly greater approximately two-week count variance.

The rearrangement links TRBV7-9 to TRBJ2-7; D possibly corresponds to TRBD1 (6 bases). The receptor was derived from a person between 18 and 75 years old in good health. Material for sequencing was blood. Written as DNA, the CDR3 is TGTGCCAGCAGCCCTTCAGGGGCGCGGTACGAGCAGTACTTC. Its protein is CASSPSGARYEQYF.